This T cell receptor (beta chain) was documented in a study of cytomegalovirus exposure and HLA in healthy donors. A multiplex PCR was run with 60 Vbeta primers and 13 Jbeta primers. The assay was immunoSEQ multiplex PCR, and TCRdb's table has in-frame clones only and misses some. Of under 250,000 clones in the sample, around 83% were seen once. Sequencing was carried out using PBMCs. This clonotype was obtained from a woman in her 40s in good health and CMV-seronegative.

The CDR3 DNA sequence: TGTGCCAGCAGCGGGGGACTAGCGGGAGGGCAGTACTTC. This translates into CASSGGLAGGQYF. This chain joins TRBV9 and TRBJ2-7; 15 nucleotides agree with TRBD2. Looked up from germline, CDR1 is SGDLS and CDR2 is YYNGEE. The CDR3 is made up of 13 amino acids. Trimming removed 3 bases from V and 9 bases from J; junction bases left unmatched: 1.